This T cell receptor beta chain originates from a study of blood T cell repertoires in COVID-19 (dated by TCRdb to about 2020). A note on the overall study: Collaborator samples came from the United States, Italy and Spain and covered acute and convalescent phases of COVID-19. The material from the prospective study consisted of cDNA or gDNA derived from T cells, B-cell-depleted T cells, or PBMCs. Subjects who had been exposed to COVID-19, were actively infected with it, or had recovered from it provided the deeply sampled blood TCRbeta repertoires that made up the dataset. Where available, HLA class I and class II types were obtained from metadata supplied by the sample provider rather than from assay-based typing. A freely available public database, intended as a resource for researchers studying the immune response to SARS-CoV-2, is where the repertoires were released. The sample metadata nearly always contained a de-identified subject ID, COVID-19 status, age in years and sex. Samples came from the ongoing ImmuneRACE study (first 160 participants) plus 1,254 subjects from 6 global collaborators.

TCRbeta CDR3 regions were amplified from genomic DNA by means of the immunoSEQ Assay, a bias-controlled multiplex PCR. Per the source publication's procedure: Within the assay, amplification of reference gene primers was used to estimate how many nucleated cells each sample contained. To quantify the absolute abundance of each unique TCRbeta CDR3 rearrangement, sequence reads were collapsed and filtered. For each sample, productive Simpson clonality was calculated as the square root of Simpson's diversity index across productive rearrangements. The table was pulled from immuneACCESS by TCRdb, which kept in-frame rearrangements only. Such tables lose some clones; where checked, under half of the loss comes from unresolved V genes, and the rest has no known cause. The V and J calls and clone size are taken from that table; D and trimming were inferred from the DNA. This sample holds roughly 280,000 clones; almost 90% were observed only once. The ten largest clonotypes hold around 11% of the sample.

The CDR3 numbers 12 residues from cysteine through phenylalanine. Only the CDR3 DNA is retained, 36 bases long and in frame from the first base. The CDR1 and CDR2 encoded by the germline V gene (reference sequence) are SGHKS and YYEKEE. V is pared back by 0 bases and J by 3 bases, with 4 bases lying between the germline termini. At one collaborating source in Seattle, patients were enrolled during active infection and were followed longitudinally through the course of disease. The collaborating institutions used their own protocols to collect whole blood in K2EDTA tubes. For TCRbeta analysis, collaborators shipped samples as frozen whole blood, isolated PBMCs, or DNA extracted from either of those sample types. Results the study describes overall, beyond this receptor: The quantity of clinical and demographic metadata differed by source and by participant and was supplied without curation.

As to this clone: It lacks a known antigen. No much larger clonotype is one base removed from it; base qualities were not supplied.

The sequenced sample was peripheral blood. This sequence originates from a woman aged 25 to 39 with COVID-19, enrolled during active disease. The sequence joins TRBV5-5 to TRBJ2-7; the D gene identity is not certain. The nucleotides read TGTGCCAGCAGCTTGGTATACTACGAGCAGTACTTC. Its amino acids are CASSLVYYEQYF.